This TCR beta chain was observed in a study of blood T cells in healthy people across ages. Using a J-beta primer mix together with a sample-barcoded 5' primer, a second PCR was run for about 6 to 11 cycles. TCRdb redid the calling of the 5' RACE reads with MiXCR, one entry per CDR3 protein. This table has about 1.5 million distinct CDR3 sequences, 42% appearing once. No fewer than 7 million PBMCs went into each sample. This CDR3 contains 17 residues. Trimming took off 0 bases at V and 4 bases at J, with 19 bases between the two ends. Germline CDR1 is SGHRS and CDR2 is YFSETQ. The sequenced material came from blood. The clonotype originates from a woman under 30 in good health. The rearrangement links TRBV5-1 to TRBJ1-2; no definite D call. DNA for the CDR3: TGCGCCAGCAGCTTGGGCCCCCCAGCCTCGATCTCCTATGGCTACACCTTC. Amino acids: CASSLGPPASISYGYTF.